Listed below are T cell receptor beta chains from one sample, sequenced in a study of CD8+ T cells in alopecia areata. Assay used: immunoSEQ multiplex PCR; TCRdb lists only in-frame clones, some missing. The table has nearly 95,000 clones, about 70% seen once. Here the sequenced sample was CD8+ T cells sorted from blood, taken at approximately week 45, from a patient treated with tofacitinib. These receptors were taken from a human donor with alopecia areata. The CDR3 runs from the conserved cysteine through the conserved F or W. Fields, in order: J gene, D gene, clone size, V gene, CDR3 DNA, CDR3 protein. A D gene is named only where the DNA matches it firmly. Clone sizes are given selectively: once, few, many, or a class where the clone is expanded.

>TRBJ1-2|TRBD1|-|TRBV6-5
TGTGCCAGCAGGGGGACAGACAGAAGCCAGGGTGGCTACACCTTC
CASRGTDRSQGGYTF
>TRBJ2-1|-|-|TRBV4-3
TGCGCCAGCAGCCTTACCTACAATGAGCAGTTCTTC
CASSLTYNEQFF
>TRBJ1-1|-|-|TRBV5-1
TGCGCCAGCAGCTTGGAGGGGCCGAACACTGAAGCTTTCTTT
CASSLEGPNTEAFF
>TRBJ2-5|-|-|TRBV9
TGTGCCAGCAGCGTAACGAATAAAGAGACCCAGTACTTC
CASSVTNKETQYF
>TRBJ2-7|TRBD1|-|TRBV11-2
TGTGCCAGCAGCTTATCCCCCGGGACAGCTAGCTACGAGCAGTACTTC
CASSLSPGTASYEQYF
>TRBJ1-1|-|-|TRBV6-6
TGTGCCGTGTCGGAGATGAACACTGAAGCTTTCTTT
CAVSEMNTEAFF
>TRBJ2-7|-|-|TRBV27
TGTGCCAGCAGTTTTCGTTCTGAGGGCTTAACCGAGCAGTACTTC
CASSFRSEGLTEQYF
>TRBJ1-4|-|-|TRBV14
TGTGCCAGCAGCCAAACCCGGGACCTAAAACTGTTTTTT
CASSQTRDLKLFF
>TRBJ2-7|-|once|TRBV7-9
TGTGCCAGCAGCCTCGAAACCCCCTACGAGCAGTACTTC
CASSLETPYEQYF
>TRBJ2-1|-|-|TRBV5-1
TGCGCCAGCAGCTTGCGAGGAGGCGAGTACAATGAGCAGTTCTTC
CASSLRGGEYNEQFF
>TRBJ2-2|TRBD2|-|TRBV27
TGTGCCAGCAGTCTAGGGACTAGCGGGGGGGCCGGGGAGCTGTTTTTT
CASSLGTSGGAGELFF
>TRBJ1-2|-|-|TRBV7-9
TGTGCCAGCAGCTTAGCATCCCCGGGATCGAACTATGGCTACACCTTC
CASSLASPGSNYGYTF
>TRBJ2-4|-|few|TRBV11-2
TGTGCCAGCAGCCCCCCTGTGAACATTCAGTACTTC
CASSPPVNIQYF
>TRBJ2-7|-|-|TRBV6-6
TGTGCCAGCAGTTACAGTGCCGGGCCGCACTACGAGCAGTACTTC
CASSYSAGPHYEQYF
>TRBJ2-1|-|-|TRBV27
TGTGCCAGCAGTTTTGAGAACAATGAGCAGTTCTTC
CASSFENNEQFF
>TRBJ2-1|-|few|TRBV27
TGTGCCAGCAGTCTCAGGGTCGATGGCAATGAGCAGTTCTTC
CASSLRVDGNEQFF
>TRBJ1-5|-|few|TRBV27
TGTGCCAGCAGCCCAAGGGTAGGCAATCAGCCCCAGCATTTT
CASSPRVGNQPQHF
>TRBJ2-6|-|-|TRBV7-9
TGTGCCAGCAGCTTATTGGGTTCGGAGACAATAAACGTCCTGACTTTC
CASSLLGSETINVLTF
>TRBJ2-7|-|few|TRBV6-5
TGTGCCAGCAGTTACTCGGGTCTGACTGGCGAGCAGTACTTC
CASSYSGLTGEQYF
>TRBJ2-3|-|many|TRBV27
TGTGCCAGCAGTTTATTACCAGGGGGGTCAGATACGCAGTATTTT
CASSLLPGGSDTQYF
>TRBJ2-1|-|few|TRBV19
TGTGCCAGTAGCGGTCCGGGTCTCCACTTCTACAATGAGCAGTTCTTC
CASSGPGLHFYNEQFF
>TRBJ2-7|-|-|TRBV5-6
TGTGCCAGCACCGACCTAGAAAGCTCCTACGAGCAGTACTTC
CASTDLESSYEQYF
>TRBJ2-5|TRBD1|-|TRBV27
TGTGCCAGCAGTTTAGGGGGACAGCAAGAGACCCAGTACTTC
CASSLGGQQETQYF
>TRBJ1-5|TRBD1|-|TRBV2
TGTGCCAGCAGAACAGGGGGCCAACAGCCCCAGCATTTT
CASRTGGQQPQHF
>TRBJ1-6|TRBD1|-|TRBV7-2
TGTGCCAGCAGCTTAGAGCGAGGCAGGGGGAATTCACCCCTCCACTTT
CASSLERGRGNSPLHF
>TRBJ2-2|TRBD1|-|TRBV4-3
TGCGCCAGCAGCCAGCACAGGGGGGACACCGGGGAGCTGTTTTTT
CASSQHRGDTGELFF
>TRBJ2-7|TRBD2|-|TRBV13
TGTGCCAGCAGCCCTAAAGGGACTAGCGGGGGGATCGACGAGCAGTACTTC
CASSPKGTSGGIDEQYF
>TRBJ1-2|-|-|TRBV19
TGTGCCAGTAGTGCAAACGCAGGCGGCTACACCTTC
CASSANAGGYTF
>TRBJ1-1|TRBD1|-|TRBV30
TGTGCCTGGACCCCGGGACAGACGAACACTGAAGCTTTCTTT
CAWTPGQTNTEAFF
>TRBJ1-1|-|-|TRBV2
TGTGCCAGGGGCGACGGGGACACTGAAGCTTTCTTT
CARGDGDTEAFF
>TRBJ2-7|TRBD2|-|TRBV10-3
TGTGCCATCAGTGAGTCAAGCGGGGACGCCTACGAGCAGTACTTC
CAISESSGDAYEQYF
>TRBJ1-2|TRBD1|-|TRBV6-5
TGTGCCAGCAGTTCGGGACAGGGAATGTTTAGCTATGGCTACACCTTC
CASSSGQGMFSYGYTF
>TRBJ1-2|-|-|TRBV29-1
TGCAGCGTTGAGAACGGGTTAGGGAGAGAGAGCTACACCTTC
CSVENGLGRESYTF
>TRBJ2-1|TRBD2|-|TRBV10-2
TGCGCCAGCAGTGAGGGAACTAGCGGGAACCACAATGAGCAGTTCTTC
CASSEGTSGNHNEQFF
>TRBJ1-1|-|-|TRBV30
TGTGCCTGGAGTGAATGGGGGGCGACTGAAGCTTTCTTT
CAWSEWGATEAFF
>TRBJ1-1|-|-|TRBV19
TGTGCCAGTAGTATTTCGTCGGGAGGGGGTACTGAAGCTTTCTTT
CASSISSGGGTEAFF
>TRBJ2-1|TRBD2|-|TRBV11-2
TGTGCCAGCAGCCCCCGGACTAGCGGGGGGAAATACAATGAGCAGTTCTTC
CASSPRTSGGKYNEQFF
>TRBJ2-7|-|-|TRBV13
TGTGCCAGCAGCTCGCGGGCCTTCCTCTACGAGCAGTACTTC
CASSSRAFLYEQYF
>TRBJ2-2|TRBD2|-|TRBV6-5
TGTGCCAGCAGTACTAGCGGGGGCACCGGGGAGCTGTTTTTT
CASSTSGGTGELFF
>TRBJ1-5|TRBD1|few|TRBV5-1
TGCGCCAGCAGCTTAAGGGGGACAGGGGGCCTCAATCAGCCCCAGCATTTT
CASSLRGTGGLNQPQHF
>TRBJ1-1|-|-|TRBV27
TGTGCCAGCAGACGAGGGGGGAACACTGAAGCTTTCTTT
CASRRGGNTEAFF
>TRBJ1-5|-|-|TRBV4-3
TGCGCCAGCAGCCAGGATGGCAGCTCGAATCAGCCCCAGCATTTT
CASSQDGSSNQPQHF
>TRBJ2-5|TRBD1|-|TRBV27
TGTGCCAGCAGTTTATACGAGGGGGCAGAGGAGACCCAGTACTTC
CASSLYEGAEETQYF
>TRBJ2-7|TRBD1|few|TRBV2
TGTGCCAGCTATGTACCGGGACAGGTAAACCACGAGCAGTACTTC
CASYVPGQVNHEQYF
>TRBJ1-4|-|-|TRBV4-3
TGCGCCAGCAGCCAACAGGGTGCAACTAATGAAAAACTGTTTTTT
CASSQQGATNEKLFF
>TRBJ2-3|-|few|TRBV7-2
TGTGCCAGCAGCCTCTCGGAGGGTCGAGATACGCAGTATTTT
CASSLSEGRDTQYF
>TRBJ2-1|TRBD2|few|TRBV13
TGTGCCAGCAGCCGATGGGGAGCGGGGGACTACAATGAGCAGTTCTTC
CASSRWGAGDYNEQFF
>TRBJ1-5|-|-|TRBV19
TGTGCCAGTAGGCCAGATCCTTATAGCAATCAGCCCCAGCATTTT
CASRPDPYSNQPQHF
>TRBJ2-3|-|-|TRBV27
TGTGCCAGCAGTATCCTACAGGGAGATACGCAGTATTTT
CASSILQGDTQYF
>TRBJ2-5|TRBD1|-|TRBV5-6
TGTGCCAGCACCTTTCGTTTAGGACAGGGGAAGGTGACCCAGTACTTC
CASTFRLGQGKVTQYF
>TRBJ1-1|TRBD1|-|TRBV4-1
TGCGCCAGCAGTCAAGATAGGGGGCTCGGATCTGAAGCTTTCTTT
CASSQDRGLGSEAFF
>TRBJ2-1|TRBD2|-|TRBV19
TGTGCCACCGGACTAGCGTCAAACAATGAGCAGTTCTTC
CATGLASNNEQFF
>TRBJ2-7|-|-|TRBV27
TGTGCCAGCAGTTTTCAGGGGAGAACCTACGAGCAGTACTTC
CASSFQGRTYEQYF